This is a list of T cell receptor beta chains from one sample in a study of blood T cells in healthy people across ages. TCRdb re-analysed the 5' RACE reads in MiXCR, keeping a single row per CDR3 protein. The sample lists approximately 940,000 distinct CDR3 sequences, about 48% seen once, with around 15% in the top ten. The sample was blood. These receptors were taken from a man aged 25 to 40 in good health. Each CDR3 is given with its conserved first and last residue. D genes are given only for firm matches. Part of the rows lack a size; the others show once, few, many or a class for expanded clones.

d_gene	abundance	v_gene	j_gene	CDR3nt	CDR3aa
-	-	TRBV5-1	TRBJ2-1	TGCGCCAGCAGCGAGACTAATAACAATGAGCAGTTCTTC	CASSETNNNEQFF
-	-	TRBV6-6	TRBJ1-2	TGTGCCAGCAGTGACGGGGCAGGGTACTATGGCTACACCTTC	CASSDGAGYYGYTF
TRBD1	-	TRBV10-3	TRBJ2-3	TGTGCCATCAGCAGACAGGGGGCTGGCACAGATACGCAGTATTTT	CAISRQGAGTDTQYF
TRBD2	-	TRBV27	TRBJ2-3	TGTGCCAGCAGCCAGGGACTAGCGGCCGCAGATACGCAGTATTTT	CASSQGLAAADTQYF
TRBD1	-	TRBV20-1	TRBJ2-3	TGCAGTTCATCCCCGGCGACAGGGGGCACAGATACGCAGTATTTT	CSSSPATGGTDTQYF
-	-	TRBV4-1	TRBJ2-7	TGCGCCAGCAGCCAAGATGAGTTATTCTCCTACGAGCAGTACTTC	CASSQDELFSYEQYF
-	few	TRBV29-1	TRBJ1-1	TGCAGCGTTGTACAGGGTATCGCTGAAGCTTTCTTT	CSVVQGIAEAFF
-	-	TRBV20-1	TRBJ2-5	TGCAGTGCTAGTGGTTATCCGGTGGGAGAGACCCAGTACTTC	CSASGYPVGETQYF
-	-	TRBV20-1	TRBJ1-1	TGCAGTGCGCGGACAATCGACACTGAAGCTTTCTTT	CSARTIDTEAFF
TRBD1	-	TRBV13	TRBJ1-4	TGTGCCAGCAGCTCCCCGGGACAGGGGAGAGAAAAACTGTTTTTT	CASSSPGQGREKLFF